The entry below gives a single TCR beta chain sequence along with its context. These data belong to a study of blood T cell repertoires in COVID-19. Original handling: How many nucleated cells were present was estimated from reference gene primer amplification. Data came from immunoSEQ multiplex PCR; TCRdb stores just in-frame clones and leaves some out. V and J calls and clone size are given by that table; D and trimming were obtained from the DNA. The sample lists 200,000 or so clones, around 84% occurring once. Sequenced input: peripheral blood. The clonotype was recovered from a woman aged 60-75 years who had recovered from COVID-19.

The CDR3 sequence: CASSPTSGEQYF. The CDR3, as DNA: TGTGCCAGCAGCCCAACTAGTGGAGAGCAGTACTTC. J is TRBJ2-7 and V is TRBV7-8; tentatively, D is TRBD2 (5 bases). From germline, CDR1 is SGHVS and CDR2 FQNEAQ. The CDR3 contains 12 residues. The ends were cut back, 5 bases at V and 7 bases at J, with 12 bases in the middle.